A selection of T cell receptor beta chains follows, all from one sample in a study of long-term antiretroviral therapy in people with HIV. Sequencing used immunoSEQ multiplex PCR; TCRdb keeps in-frame clones, though not all of them. This table holds fewer than 45,000 clones, about 95% found once. Here the sequenced sample was unsorted PBMCs, taken 3.7 years after starting antiretroviral therapy. The receptors here all came from a woman in her 50s with HIV. CDR3s include the opening cysteine and the closing phenylalanine or tryptophan. The D gene is left open where the match is weak. The listing skips clone size in some rows; elsewhere it reads once, few, many or a size class.

CDR3nt: TGTGCCAGCAGCTCCGGACTAGGGGGCAATGAGCAGTTCTTC
CDR3aa: CASSSGLGGNEQFF
v_gene: TRBV5-5
abundance: .
d_gene: .
j_gene: TRBJ2-1

CDR3nt: TGTGCCATCAGTGAACTACAGGGGACTAATGAAAAACTGTTTTTT
CDR3aa: CAISELQGTNEKLFF
v_gene: TRBV10-3
abundance: .
d_gene: TRBD1
j_gene: TRBJ1-4

CDR3nt: TGTGCCAGCAGCGTAGAAGTGGGGGGAGCTAATGAAAAACTGTTTTTT
CDR3aa: CASSVEVGGANEKLFF
v_gene: TRBV9
abundance: .
d_gene: .
j_gene: TRBJ1-4

CDR3nt: TGTGCCAGCAGCTTATTTTCCCGGTCCACTGAAGCTTTCTTT
CDR3aa: CASSLFSRSTEAFF
v_gene: TRBV7-8
abundance: once
d_gene: .
j_gene: TRBJ1-1

CDR3nt: TGTGCCAGCAGCGCACTCGGGGGGGCGGGGGATACGCAGTATTTT
CDR3aa: CASSALGGAGDTQYF
v_gene: TRBV9
abundance: .
d_gene: TRBD2
j_gene: TRBJ2-3

CDR3nt: TGTGCCAGCAGCATGCCCTGGGGCGGGGGGGCCACAGATACGCAGTATTTT
CDR3aa: CASSMPWGGGATDTQYF
v_gene: TRBV7-9
abundance: once
d_gene: TRBD2
j_gene: TRBJ2-3

CDR3nt: TGTGCCAGCAGCGATAAGGGGGGGGACTACAATGAGCAGTTCTTC
CDR3aa: CASSDKGGDYNEQFF
v_gene: TRBV6-4
abundance: .
d_gene: .
j_gene: TRBJ2-1

CDR3nt: TGTGCCAGCAGCAGACTAGCGGGGGCCTACGAGCAGTACTTC
CDR3aa: CASSRLAGAYEQYF
v_gene: TRBV5-6
abundance: once
d_gene: TRBD2
j_gene: TRBJ2-7

CDR3nt: TGTGTCCGGGACTCTGGGGCCAACGTCCTGACTTTC
CDR3aa: CVRDSGANVLTF
v_gene: TRBV7-3
abundance: .
d_gene: .
j_gene: TRBJ2-6

CDR3nt: TGTGCCAGCAGTTTACGGACTAGCGGGGGGTACTACAATGAGCAGTTCTTC
CDR3aa: CASSLRTSGGYYNEQFF
v_gene: TRBV27
abundance: .
d_gene: TRBD2
j_gene: TRBJ2-1

CDR3nt: TGTGCCAGCAGCTTACTCGGCGAGGGCAATCAGCCCCAGCATTTT
CDR3aa: CASSLLGEGNQPQHF
v_gene: TRBV7-9
abundance: .
d_gene: .
j_gene: TRBJ1-5

CDR3nt: TGTGCCAGTAGTACCTCGAGCGGGGGGAACACCGGGGAGCTGTTTTTT
CDR3aa: CASSTSSGGNTGELFF
v_gene: TRBV19
abundance: .
d_gene: TRBD2
j_gene: TRBJ2-2

CDR3nt: TGCGCCAGCTGTGCAGGACAGGGCTACAATGAGCAGTTCTTC
CDR3aa: CASCAGQGYNEQFF
v_gene: TRBV5-1
abundance: .
d_gene: TRBD1
j_gene: TRBJ2-1

CDR3nt: TGTGCCAGTAGTATCTTCACCGGGGAGCTGTTTTTT
CDR3aa: CASSIFTGELFF
v_gene: TRBV19
abundance: .
d_gene: .
j_gene: TRBJ2-2

CDR3nt: TGTGCCTGGAGTGAAAGAGGGGACTATGGCTACACCTTC
CDR3aa: CAWSERGDYGYTF
v_gene: TRBV30
abundance: .
d_gene: .
j_gene: TRBJ1-2

CDR3nt: TGTGCCAGCAGCTTAGGGGAGTCAGGGGCCTCTGGAAACACCATATATTTT
CDR3aa: CASSLGESGASGNTIYF
v_gene: TRBV7-9
abundance: .
d_gene: .
j_gene: TRBJ1-3

CDR3nt: TGTGCCAGCAGCCCGGGGACAGGCCCCTACGAGCAGTACTTC
CDR3aa: CASSPGTGPYEQYF
v_gene: TRBV6-5
abundance: .
d_gene: TRBD1
j_gene: TRBJ2-7

CDR3nt: TGCAGCGGACGACAGGGCTACGCGAACACCGGGGAGCTGTTTTTT
CDR3aa: CSGRQGYANTGELFF
v_gene: TRBV29-1
abundance: .
d_gene: TRBD1
j_gene: TRBJ2-2

CDR3nt: TGTGCCAGCAGGGACAGGGGCACAGATACGCAGTATTTT
CDR3aa: CASRDRGTDTQYF
v_gene: TRBV6-6
abundance: .
d_gene: TRBD1
j_gene: TRBJ2-3

CDR3nt: TGCGCCAGCAGCCAGCCAAGGGGACAGGGGGCTTATGAGCAGTTCTTC
CDR3aa: CASSQPRGQGAYEQFF
v_gene: TRBV4-1
abundance: .
d_gene: TRBD1
j_gene: TRBJ2-1

CDR3nt: TGTGCCAGCAGCTTAGAATCGGCTCAGGGGGGCTACAATGAGCAGTTCTTC
CDR3aa: CASSLESAQGGYNEQFF
v_gene: TRBV11-3
abundance: once
d_gene: .
j_gene: TRBJ2-1

CDR3nt: TGTGCCAGCAGTTACCCACAGGGGCGGACTGAAGCTTTCTTT
CDR3aa: CASSYPQGRTEAFF
v_gene: TRBV6-6
abundance: .
d_gene: TRBD1
j_gene: TRBJ1-1